This T cell receptor (beta chain) was observed in a study of graft-versus-host responses after intestinal transplantation. In the study overall: Recipients got multivisceral, liver-intestinal, or isolated intestinal transplants. The recipients all started with anti-thymocyte globulin induction and then took tacrolimus and steroids for about 3 years. Findings of the study overall: GvH clones surfaced in recipient marrow, some emerging earlier in ileum or blood. Researchers found peak circulating GvH clone levels linked to early post-transplant HvG declines.

The germline gives CDR1 PRHDT, CDR2 FYEKMQ (reference sequence). V gave up 8 bases and J gave up 5 bases; unmatched junction bases: 10. The CDR3 has 14 amino acids. Points on this clone: Its antigen is as yet unknown.

Only in-frame clones appear in the TCRdb table, and some are missing; sequencing was by immunoSEQ multiplex PCR. The data show 80,000 to 100,000 clones, 80% to 95% seen once. V gene TRBV13 combines with J gene TRBJ2-5; 8 nucleotides agree with TRBD2. Sample: unstimulated CD8+ T cells sorted from spleen or lymph node cells, taken before transplant. This receptor was obtained from a human donor who was the organ donor for an intestinal transplant. In DNA, the CDR3 is TGTGCCAGCGGCGGGCGGGGGGTCGAGGAGACCCAGTACTTC. Encoded protein: CASGGRGVEETQYF.